Each of the 30 T cell receptor beta chains below was sequenced from the same sample in a study of OX40 agonist ivuxolimab in advanced cancers. Method: immunoSEQ multiplex PCR; TCRdb's copy keeps in-frame clones and lacks some. The table lists under 60,000 clones, 82% of them singletons. Sample: CD4+ or CD8+ T cells sorted from blood, taken in a trial of the OX40 agonist ivuxolimab. Receptors originate from an adult with an advanced solid tumor such as melanoma, head and neck, liver or kidney cancer.

The chain is built from TRBV2 and TRBJ2-3; D is ambiguous. This CDR3 contains 14 residues. Germline-derived CDR1 and CDR2 are SNHLY and FYNNEI. Trimming left V 7 bases short and J 1 base short, with 12 bases between. The CDR3 DNA sequence: TGTGCCAGCAAAGGAACGGTGGGCACAGATACGCAGTATTTT. Protein: CASKGTVGTDTQYF.

The V gene is TRBV30, the J gene TRBJ1-4; D might be TRBD1 (5 bases). CDR3 length: 13 amino acids. Germline CDR1 is GTSNPN and CDR2 is SVGIG (reference sequence). V was pared by 0 bases and J by 8 bases, with 10 bases between. CDR3 nucleotides: TGTGCCTGGAGTGTATATGAGGGGGAAAAACTGTTTTTT. This codes for CAWSVYEGEKLFF.

A single count supports this clone. The rearrangement joins TRBV4-2 to TRBJ1-4, with a tentative D call TRBD1 (6 bases). V was shortened by 2 bases and J by 1 base, with 14 bases between the two germline ends. Looked up from germline, CDR1 is LGHNA and CDR2 is YNFKEQ. The length of the CDR3 is 17 residues. The CDR3 sequence is CASSQPQGGRTNEKLFF. The CDR3, as DNA: TGTGCCAGCAGCCAACCACAGGGAGGGAGAACTAATGAAAAACTGTTTTTT.

This clone occurred a few times. The rearrangement uses TRBV19 and TRBJ2-5; D tentatively reads TRBD1 or TRBD2 (6 bases each). Germline loops: CDR1 LNHDA, CDR2 SQIVND (reference sequence). The CDR3 extends over 14 amino acids. V was clipped by 5 bases and J by 2 bases, with 12 bases between them. CDR3 sequence: CASSLGGWQETQYF. In DNA form, the CDR3 reads TGTGCCAGTAGTTTGGGGGGCTGGCAAGAGACCCAGTACTTC.

The chain combines TRBV11-2 with TRBJ1-5, with 9 bases fitting TRBD1. Germline V gene sequence: CDR1 SGHAT, CDR2 FQNNGV. CDR3 length: 15 residues. V dropped 1 base and J dropped 6; count of bases not matched to a gene: 4. The CDR3: CASSLGTGVGQPQHF. CDR3 bases: TGTGCCAGCAGCTTAGGGACAGGGGTTGGTCAGCCCCAGCATTTT.

The genes are TRBV28 and TRBJ1-6; weak D call: TRBD1 (6 bases). The CDR3 loop spans 14 amino acids. In germline, CDR1 is MDHEN, CDR2 SYDVKM. V was clipped by 4 bases and J by 11 bases, with 15 bases between them. CDR3: CASSSGSPGAPLHF. The DNA of the CDR3 is TGTGCCAGCAGTTCCGGGTCCCCAGGGGCACCCCTCCACTTT.

The chain links TRBV7-3 to TRBJ2-1; the D gene could be TRBD1 or TRBD2 (6 bases each). From germline, CDR1 is SGHTA and CDR2 FQGTGA. V was pared by 0 bases and J by 6 bases, with 18 bases between. The CDR3 is made up of 17 amino acids. The CDR3 DNA sequence: TGTGCCAGCAGCTTAACCCACCTCGGGGGCCGGGGCAATGAGCAGTTCTTC. Translation: CASSLTHLGGRGNEQFF.

The J gene is TRBJ1-6, the V gene TRBV4-1; D is perhaps TRBD1 (6 bases). CDR1 and CDR2 from the germline V gene are MGHRA and YSYEKL. This CDR3 contains 18 residues. Trimming cost V 2 bases and J 0 bases, with 14 bases left between them. CDR3 amino acids: CASSQLYRASSYNSPLHF. In DNA form, the CDR3 reads TGCGCCAGCAGCCAACTCTACAGGGCCAGCTCCTATAATTCACCCCTCCACTTT.

The V and J genes are TRBV6-5 and TRBJ1-1; 7 positions agree with TRBD1. The junction had 9 bases not matched to a gene; V was cut back by 0 bases and J by 8 bases. Germline V gene data show CDR1 as MNHEY and CDR2 as SVGAGI. The length of the CDR3 is 15 residues. CDR3 sequence: CASSYSNRGVFEAFF. CDR3 DNA sequence: TGTGCCAGCAGTTACTCGAACAGGGGTGTCTTCGAAGCTTTCTTT.

This clone was counted between two and nine times. The chain combines TRBV7-3 with TRBJ2-1; D is possibly TRBD2 (7 bases). The CDR3 has 16 amino acids. Trimming removed 6 bases from V and 6 bases from J, with 21 bases in between. Germline CDR1 and CDR2: SGHTA and FQGTGA. CDR3 sequence reads: CASSPQSRGGGNEQFF. The DNA for the CDR3 is TGTGCCAGCAGTCCACAATCTAGGGGGGGCGGCAATGAGCAGTTCTTC.

The chain is built from TRBV7-2 and TRBJ2-2, with 7 bases lining up with TRBD2. This CDR3 contains 14 residues. The germline CDR1 and CDR2 sequences are SGHTA and FQGNSA. The junction had 5 bases not matched to a gene; V was cut back by 5 bases and J by 5 bases. The CDR3 coding sequence is TGTGCCAGCAGCCGGGGGGAAGGTACCGGGGAGCTGTTTTTT. Translation: CASSRGEGTGELFF. Full variable domain (outside the CDR3, taken from reference TRBV7-2 and TRBJ2-2): GAGVSQSPSNKVTEKGKDVELRCDPISGHTALYWYRQSLGQGLEFLIYFQGNSAPDKSGLPSDRFSAERTGGSVSTLTIQRTQQEDSAVYLCASSRGEGTGELFFGEGSRLTVL.

Only one count was recorded for this clone. The rearrangement joins TRBV6-5 to TRBJ2-3; possible D gene TRBD2, 7 bases. Trimming took off 7 bases at V and 4 bases at J, with 18 bases between the two ends. In germline, CDR1 is MNHEY, CDR2 SVGAGI. CDR3 length: 15 residues. Here the CDR3 reads CASNLVGGGADTQYF. The CDR3 nucleotides are TGTGCCAGCAATCTCGTAGGGGGGGGCGCAGATACGCAGTATTTT.

The CDR3: CASSLGRGTSNTGELFF. The CDR3 DNA follows: TGTGCCAGCAGCTTAGGCCGCGGGACCTCGAACACCGGGGAGCTGTTTTTT. This chain joins TRBV5-4 and TRBJ2-2; weak D call: TRBD2 (6 bases). With 2 bases removed from V and 0 bases from J, the gap between germline ends came to 14 bases. This CDR3 contains 17 residues. Germline CDR1 reads SGHNT; CDR2 reads YYREEE (reference sequence).

The chain employs TRBV11-3 and TRBJ2-3; D ambiguous. Germline CDR1 reads SGHNT; CDR2 reads YENEEA. CDR3 size: 14 residues. Trimming removed 5 bases from V and 2 bases from J, with 11 bases in between. The CDR3 coding sequence is TGTGCCAGCAGCCCCGGGCCACACACAGATACGCAGTATTTT. This sequence encodes CASSPGPHTDTQYF.

The chain recombines TRBV19 with TRBJ1-5; 8 positions match TRBD1. The CDR3 extends over 14 amino acids. Germline values: CDR1 LNHDA, CDR2 SQIVND (reference sequence). V lost 3 bases to trimming and J lost 4 bases; unmatched junction nucleotides: 2. The CDR3, as DNA: TGTGCCAGTAGTATCACAGGGGGAAATCAGCCCCAGCATTTT. It yields the protein CASSITGGNQPQHF.

The V call is TRBV5-5, the J call TRBJ1-3; D is ambiguous. This CDR3 comprises 15 residues. CDR1 is SGHKS and CDR2 is YYEKEE in the germline V gene (reference sequence). V was shortened by 0 bases and J by 4 bases, with 11 bases between the two germline ends. CDR3 sequence (DNA): TGTGCCAGCAGCTTGGGCCTTAATGAGGGAAACACCATATATTTT. Amino acids: CASSLGLNEGNTIYF.

The V call is TRBV5-1, the J call TRBJ1-2; possibly TRBD1 for D (6 bases). Trimming left V 3 bases short and J 2 bases short, with 11 bases between. Germline CDR1 and CDR2: SGHRS and YFSETQ. The CDR3 sequence is 14 residues long. CDR3 loop: CASSSGQTNYGYTF. The CDR3, as DNA: TGCGCCAGCAGCTCCGGACAGACAAACTATGGCTACACCTTC.

The J gene is TRBJ1-1, the V gene TRBV14, with TRBD1 as a possible D gene (5 bases). The V gene's germline CDR1 is SGHDN and CDR2 FVKESK. Deletions cut 3 bases from V and 4 bases from J, with 9 bases between. This CDR3 spans 13 amino acids. CDR3 nucleotide sequence: TGTGCCAGCAGCCATGGCAGGGCCACTGAAGCTTTCTTT. This encodes CASSHGRATEAFF.

The genes are TRBV7-9 and TRBJ2-7; the match to TRBD2 covers 9 bases. V was pared by 4 bases and J by 0 bases, with 4 bases of the junction left unmatched. The length of the CDR3 is 15 residues. Looked up from germline, CDR1 is SEHNR and CDR2 is FQNEAQ (reference sequence). The CDR3 DNA is TGTGCCAGCAGCTCTAGCGGGATAAGCTCCTACGAGCAGTACTTC. Residues: CASSSSGISSYEQYF.

The rearrangement joins TRBV7-8 to TRBJ2-1; TRBD1 matches 9 bases. In germline, CDR1 is SGHVS, CDR2 FQNEAQ. The CDR3 totals 17 residues. V trimming: 5 bases; J trimming: 4 bases; junction bases outside the gene matches: 12. CDR3 nucleotides: TGTGCCAGCAGCCCCCTGAGACCGGGACAGGGTTACAATGAGCAGTTCTTC. Protein: CASSPLRPGQGYNEQFF.

The CDR3 DNA sequence: TGCGCCAGCAGCTTGGGACAGGGTGGCAACTATGGCTACACCTTC. Translation gives CASSLGQGGNYGYTF. The genes are TRBV5-1 and TRBJ1-2; 7 bases line up with TRBD1. CDR1 and CDR2 from the germline V gene are SGHRS and YFSETQ. Trimming cost V 0 bases and J 2 bases; bases outside gene matches: 4. The CDR3 spans 15 residues.

This clone was recorded once. CDR3 bases: TGTGCCAGCAGCTTACAGACCGGGGAGCTGTTTTTT. The encoded protein is CASSLQTGELFF. The chain combines TRBV7-2 with TRBJ2-2; D call uncertain. Trimming removed 2 bases at V and 5 bases at J, with 3 bases between. Germline CDR1 reads SGHTA; CDR2 reads FQGNSA. The CDR3 totals 12 residues. The variable domain in full, completed from reference TRBV7-2 and TRBJ2-2, reads GAGVSQSPSNKVTEKGKDVELRCDPISGHTALYWYRQSLGQGLEFLIYFQGNSAPDKSGLPSDRFSAERTGGSVSTLTIQRTQQEDSAVYLCASSLQTGELFFGEGSRLTVL.

The V call is TRBV11-3, the J call TRBJ1-3; D gene ambiguous. Per germline, CDR1 SGHNT and CDR2 YENEEA. This CDR3 is built from 16 residues. Trimming removed 0 bases from V and 4 bases from J, with 13 bases in between. The DNA for the CDR3 is TGTGCCAGCAGCTTAGACGCGAGGCTAAGCGGAAACACCATATATTTT. It translates to CASSLDARLSGNTIYF.

This clone was seen once. The V and J genes are TRBV7-9 and TRBJ2-1, with D unclear. The CDR3 sequence is 15 residues long. The V gene's germline CDR1 is SEHNR and CDR2 FQNEAQ (reference sequence). The V and J ends lost 5 bases and 6 bases respectively, with 17 bases between them. CDR3 sequence reads: CASSPPPRMGNEQFF. The CDR3 DNA is TGTGCCAGCAGCCCCCCTCCTAGAATGGGCAATGAGCAGTTCTTC.

The chain couples TRBV5-1 to TRBJ2-2; D is perhaps TRBD2 (6 bases). The CDR3 runs to 17 residues. Germline assignment: CDR1 SGHRS and CDR2 YFSETQ. The V end was cut by 2 bases, the J end by 8 bases, with 22 bases between. CDR3 sequence (DNA): TGCGCCAGCAGCTTTACTGTTGGGACTTCCCGGGGAGGGGAGCTGTTTTTT. Translation gives CASSFTVGTSRGGELFF.

The chain employs TRBV6-4 and TRBJ1-2; 12 bases match TRBD1. Trimming cost V 4 bases and J 3 bases; bases outside gene matches: 6. Germline CDR1 reads MRHNA; CDR2 reads SNTAGT. This CDR3 has 16 residues. CDR3 residues: CASSAGQGAFDYGYTF. Here the CDR3 DNA reads TGTGCCAGCAGTGCGGGACAGGGGGCATTTGACTATGGCTACACCTTC.

The chain has TRBV19 and TRBJ1-2; perhaps TRBD1 as D (5 bases). V gave up 1 base and J gave up 4 bases, with 19 bases separating them. The CDR3 is made up of 17 amino acids. CDR1 and CDR2 from the germline V gene are LNHDA and SQIVND (reference sequence). The CDR3 is CASSIGDRGLQSYGYTF. In DNA, the CDR3 is TGTGCCAGTAGTATAGGTGATCGGGGCCTTCAATCCTATGGCTACACCTTC. Looking up the rest from reference TRBV19 and TRBJ1-2 gives the full variable domain: DGGITQSPKYLFRKEGQNVTLSCEQNLNHDAMYWYRQDPGQGLRLIYYSQIVNDFQKGDIAEGYSVSREKKESFPLTVTSAQKNPTAFYLCASSIGDRGLQSYGYTFGSGTRLTVV.

The chain combines TRBV5-1 with TRBJ2-1; a possible D gene is TRBD2 (7 bases). Germline loops: CDR1 SGHRS, CDR2 YFSETQ. V shed 8 bases and J shed 9 bases, with 21 bases lying between them. The CDR3 runs 14 residues. CDR3 DNA sequence: TGCGCCAGTCACCTCGTGGGGGGGCCTGGTGAGCAGTTCTTC. It is translated as CASHLVGGPGEQFF.

The chain recombines TRBV4-3 with TRBJ2-7; 8 nucleotides line up with TRBD1. There are 15 residues in the CDR3. Germline CDR1 is LGHNA and CDR2 is YSLEER. V shed 1 base and J 2 bases; nucleotides not matched to a gene: 4. Here the CDR3 DNA reads TGCGCCAGCAGCCAAGTCGGACAGGGCCCCTACGAGCAGTACTTC. It codes for CASSQVGQGPYEQYF.

V and J are TRBV21-1 and TRBJ1-3; the table's D call, TRBD1, was not checked against the DNA. TRBV21-1 represents a pseudogene. This CDR3 has 19 residues. DNA for the CDR3: TGTGCCAGCAGCAAAGGGGCAGGGGGCTCTCCCATCTCTGGAAACACCATATATTTT. It specifies CASSKGAGGSPISGNTIYF.